This T cell receptor beta chain was found in a study of T cell responses to AZD1222 COVID-19 vaccine. Generated by immunoSEQ multiplex PCR, the TCRdb table keeps only in-frame clones and is missing some. There are 45,000 or so clones in the sample; about 87% occur only once, and around 1.1% lies in the top ten. The CDR3 has 11 residues. The germline gives CDR1 SGHTA, CDR2 FQGNSA. The V end lost 6 bases, the J end lost 4 bases, and 7 bases lay between the germline ends. General study points: Without day 14 samples, only post-peak T cell repertoires were studied. Females made up more of the donors, who were largely white British, and clonal diversity may have come out too low. Baseline testing showed seropositivity in only a handful of AZD1222 recipients.

Details on this clone: The target antigen is unknown.

The receptor's source is an adult who received the AZD1222 COVID-19 vaccine. J is TRBJ2-7 and V is TRBV7-2; a weak D match, TRBD1 (5 bases). Source: peripheral blood, taken 28 days after the second AZD1222 dose. CDR3 protein: CASRAGYEQYF. Written as DNA, the CDR3 is TGTGCCAGCAGAGCAGGGTACGAGCAGTACTTC. Based on the CDR3 plus reference TRBV7-2 and TRBJ2-7, the full variable domain is GAGVSQSPSNKVTEKGKDVELRCDPISGHTALYWYRQSLGQGLEFLIYFQGNSAPDKSGLPSDRFSAERTGGSVSTLTIQRTQQEDSAVYLCASRAGYEQYFGPGTRLTVT.